The following is a T cell receptor (beta chain) sequence with its context. No antigen is known for it. Germline CDR1 reads SEHNR; CDR2 reads FQNEAQ (reference sequence). The CDR3 has 15 amino acids. This sample is part of a study of T cells expressing NK-cell markers. Study conclusions and caveats: HCMV specificity of the expanded NKG2C+ T cell clones stayed unclear.

TCRdb reworked the 5' RACE reads into one entry per CDR3 protein, no DNA. Its listing shows roughly 390,000 distinct CDR3 sequences. The sequence came from a man aged 18 to 69 in good health. The chain has TRBV7-9 and TRBJ2-7; the D gene TCRdb calls, TRBD2, cannot be checked with no DNA. Sequencing was done on a sample of blood T cells: a sorted CD56 or NKG2C T cell subset, CD4+ or CD8+ T cells, or bulk PBMC T cells (not recorded which). CDR3 amino acids: CASSSWDPGRDEQYF.